The entry that follows covers one T cell receptor (beta chain) sequence. The antigen is undetermined. This specimen comes from a study of PD-1 blockade in classical Hodgkin lymphoma. Broader study findings: Newly diagnosed patients were reported to exhibit reduced baseline TCR diversity relative to healthy donors. Newly diagnosed and completely responding patients shared comparable baseline diversity.

Assay: immunoSEQ multiplex PCR; the TCRdb copy retains only in-frame clones and omits some. The sample holds tens of thousands of clones; roughly 65% are singletons and the top ten take more than 3%. Noted time point: cycle 4 day 1 (C4D1), after less than 7 weeks of nivolumab. No patient escaped relapse after autologous stem cell transplantation, and brentuximab vedotin exposure varied. Best response was recorded as complete response, partial response or progressive disease. Germline CDR1 and CDR2: KGHSH and LQKENI. V dropped 0 bases and J dropped 9 bases, with 8 bases sitting between them. The CDR3 runs to 12 residues.

Specimen: peripheral blood mononuclear cells (PBMCs), collected before the fourth cycle of nivolumab. The genes are TRBV18 and TRBJ2-5, with unresolved D. The source is a human donor with classical Hodgkin lymphoma. CDR3 nucleotide sequence: TGTGCCAGCTCACCACCGGAGAAGCCCCAGTACTTC. Protein: CASSPPEKPQYF.